This T cell receptor beta chain was identified during a study of control samples from healthy donors and cancer patients. The length of the CDR3 is 12 residues. Germline V lookup: CDR1 SGHVS, CDR2 FQNEAQ. V was pared by 3 bases and J by 5 bases, with 7 bases between. Clones were read by immunoSEQ multiplex PCR, and TCRdb kept only the in-frame ones, dropping some. The sample lists some 150,000 clones, 91% occurring once. The source is a man younger than 45 in good health. This chain links TRBV7-8 with TRBJ1-1; D remains ambiguous. Source material: blood. CDR3 nucleotides: TGTGCCAGCAGCTTTCCCGGAACTGAAGCTTTCTTT. As protein: CASSFPGTEAFF.